The 13 T cell receptor beta chains in this list originate from one sample, sequenced in a study of Graves' ophthalmopathy and Graves' hyperthyroidism. Transcripts of RNA were the source for amplifying TCR beta CDR3 regions. In the first round, RT-PCR was carried out with HTBI primers, and a multiplex PCR formed the second round. TCRdb reanalysed the multiplex PCR reads using MiXCR and keeps one entry per CDR3 protein. The table shows over a million distinct CDR3 sequences, with roughly two fifths occurring only once. Sample: peripheral blood or thyroid tissue (not recorded which). The receptors come from an adult man with Graves' hyperthyroidism.

At least ten counts were recorded for this clonotype. The rearrangement joins TRBV7-8 to TRBJ1-1; the D gene is possibly TRBD1 (5 bases). This CDR3 has 14 amino acids. The V end lost 4 bases, the J end lost 8 bases, and 17 bases lay between the germline ends. Germline lookup yields CDR1 SGHVS and CDR2 FQNEAQ. CDR3 protein: CASSSGKGSYEAFF. Here the CDR3 DNA reads TGTGCCAGCAGCTCTGGCAAGGGGAGCTACGAAGCTTTCTTT.

This clonotype was found many times. The V call is TRBV28, the J call TRBJ2-7; 11 bases agree with TRBD2. Germline values: CDR1 MDHEN, CDR2 SYDVKM. J was trimmed by 2 bases and V by 5 bases; bases with no gene match: 2. The CDR3 is 14 residues long. The CDR3 here is CASSVTSGAYEQYF. In nucleotides, the CDR3 is TGTGCCAGCAGTGTGACTAGCGGGGCCTACGAGCAGTACTTC.

This clonotype was counted many times. The chain employs TRBV12-3 or TRBV12-4 and TRBJ1-1; D unresolved. With 5 bases removed from V and 0 bases from J, the gap between germline ends came to 7 bases. This CDR3 comprises 13 residues. In nucleotides, the CDR3 is TGTGCCAGCAGTGCAGCTGTGAACACTGAAGCTTTCTTT. Amino acids: CASSAAVNTEAFF.

The CDR3 sequence: CSARGLTGNTEAFF. The DNA for the CDR3 is TGCAGTGCTAGAGGGTTGACTGGGAACACTGAAGCTTTCTTT. The chain joins TRBV20-1 to TRBJ1-1; D not certain. Germline CDR1 and CDR2: DFQATT and SNEGSKA (reference sequence). This CDR3 spans 14 amino acids. The germline V and J ends were trimmed by 1 base and 1 base, with 10 bases remaining between them.

In this sample, this clonotype turned up a few times. A much larger clone is a single base away; this may be a read error. The CDR3 region has the DNA TGTGCCAGCAGCTTGGCGTCGGGAGCGGGGAACCTGTTTTTT. It codes for CASSLASGAGNLFF. The V gene is TRBV7-2, the J gene TRBJ2-2, with 7 bases lining up with TRBD2. Germline V CDR1 and CDR2: SGHTA, FQGNSA. The CDR3 spans 14 residues. Trimming at V came to 3 bases and at J to 14 bases, leaving 12 bases not matched to a gene.

This clonotype was counted ten times or more. V usage is TRBV10-3 and J usage is TRBJ1-4; D not certain. The CDR3 spans 14 residues. V was clipped by 2 bases and J by 4 bases, with 8 bases between them. Germline CDR1 reads ENHRY; CDR2 reads SYGVKD. The CDR3 loop is CAISEDKNNEKLFF. The CDR3 coding sequence is TGTGCCATCAGTGAGGACAAAAATAATGAAAAACTGTTTTTT.

This clonotype has just a few counts. The chain couples TRBV10-3 to TRBJ2-7; TRBD2 is a possible D gene (5 bases). Germline CDR1 and CDR2: ENHRY and SYGVKD. This CDR3 has 11 residues. V lost 7 bases to trimming and J lost 2 bases, with 6 bases between them. CDR3 in amino acids: CAIMGAYEQYF. The CDR3 bases are TGTGCCATCATGGGAGCCTACGAGCAGTACTTC.

This clonotype was counted only a few times. This chain links TRBV9 with TRBJ2-5, with 14 bases that match TRBD2. The junction had 8 bases not matched to a gene; V was cut back by 0 bases and J by 1 base. Germline V gene lookup returns CDR1 SGDLS and CDR2 YYNGEE. CDR3 length: 19 amino acids. For the CDR3, the DNA is TGTGCCAGCAGCGTAGGGGGACTAGCGGGAGCTCATTCCCAAGAGACCCAGTACTTC. Translation: CASSVGGLAGAHSQETQYF.

This chain connects TRBV11-2 to TRBJ1-1; 11 bases match TRBD1. CDR3 length: 16 amino acids. The germline V gene encodes CDR1 SGHAT and CDR2 FQNNGV. J gave up 1 base and V 6 bases, and 7 bases lay outside the gene matches. DNA of the CDR3: TGTGCCAGCAGGTCCCCGGACAGGGGGCCGAACACTGAAGCTTTCTTT. Its protein is CASRSPDRGPNTEAFF.

As concerns this clonotype: The conserved phenylalanine or tryptophan is not found at the CDR3 terminus, so this likely reflects a read error. The DNA is omitted, as the CDR3 cannot be located on it reliably, and the CDR3 follows TCRdb's listing. This sequence joins TRBV7-2 and TRBJ1-3. The CDR3 comprises 8 residues, both ends counted. Germline values: CDR1 SGHTA, CDR2 FQGNSA. The CDR3 reads CASSLGLA.

The chain has TRBV7-7 and TRBJ2-5; perhaps TRBD1 as D (6 bases). Trimming stripped 5 bases from V and 4 bases from J, with 17 bases between. The length of the CDR3 is 15 residues. The germline V gene encodes CDR1 SSHAT and CDR2 FNYEAQ (reference sequence). The CDR3 bases are TGTGCCAGCAGCCCAATCCAACAGGGCGCAGAGACCCAGTACTTC. Translated: CASSPIQQGAETQYF.

Ten or more counts support this clonotype. This sequence joins TRBV20-1 and TRBJ1-3, with 8 bases fitting TRBD1. Germline trimming cut 4 bases from V and 0 bases from J; bases unmatched to any gene: 5. The CDR3 is 15 residues long. The germline V gene has CDR1 DFQATT and CDR2 SNEGSKA (reference sequence). CDR3 sequence: CSATTGDPSGNTIYF. Here the CDR3 DNA reads TGCAGTGCTACGACAGGGGACCCCTCTGGAAACACCATATATTTT.

This clonotype was seen many times. The V call is TRBV2, the J call TRBJ1-2, with D unclear. Germline CDR1 reads SNHLY; CDR2 reads FYNNEI. The CDR3 length is 13 residues. V was trimmed by 5 bases and J by 4 bases, leaving 11 bases between them. The CDR3 loop reads CASSSAGGYGYTF. The CDR3 DNA is TGTGCCAGCAGTTCCGCGGGCGGCTATGGCTACACCTTC.